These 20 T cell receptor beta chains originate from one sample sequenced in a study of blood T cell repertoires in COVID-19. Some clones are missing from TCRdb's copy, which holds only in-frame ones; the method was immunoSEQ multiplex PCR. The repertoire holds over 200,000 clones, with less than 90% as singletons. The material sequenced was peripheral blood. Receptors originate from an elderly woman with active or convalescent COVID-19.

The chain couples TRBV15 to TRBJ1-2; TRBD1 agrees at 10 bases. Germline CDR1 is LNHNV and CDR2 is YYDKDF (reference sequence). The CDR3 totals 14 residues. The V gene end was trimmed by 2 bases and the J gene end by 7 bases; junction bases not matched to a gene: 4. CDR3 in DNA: TGTGCCACCAGCAGAAATTGGGACAGGGGTGGCTACACCTTC. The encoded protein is CATSRNWDRGGYTF.

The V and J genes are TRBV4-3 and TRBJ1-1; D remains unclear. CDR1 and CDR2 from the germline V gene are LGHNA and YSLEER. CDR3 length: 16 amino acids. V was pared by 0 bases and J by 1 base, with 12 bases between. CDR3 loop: CASSQDSRMPNTEAFF. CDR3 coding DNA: TGCGCCAGCAGCCAAGATTCGAGAATGCCGAACACTGAAGCTTTCTTT.

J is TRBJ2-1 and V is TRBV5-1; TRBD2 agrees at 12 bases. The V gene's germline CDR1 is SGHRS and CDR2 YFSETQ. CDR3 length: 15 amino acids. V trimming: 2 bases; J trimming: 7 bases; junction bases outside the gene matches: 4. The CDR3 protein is CASSFLAGGTNEQFF. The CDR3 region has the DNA TGCGCCAGCAGCTTTCTAGCGGGGGGGACGAATGAGCAGTTCTTC.

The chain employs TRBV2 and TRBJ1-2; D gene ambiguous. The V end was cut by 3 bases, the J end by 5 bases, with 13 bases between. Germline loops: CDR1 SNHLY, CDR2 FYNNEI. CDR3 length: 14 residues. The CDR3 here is CASSDFTDPYGYTF. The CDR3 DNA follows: TGTGCCAGCAGTGATTTCACAGACCCGTATGGCTACACCTTC.

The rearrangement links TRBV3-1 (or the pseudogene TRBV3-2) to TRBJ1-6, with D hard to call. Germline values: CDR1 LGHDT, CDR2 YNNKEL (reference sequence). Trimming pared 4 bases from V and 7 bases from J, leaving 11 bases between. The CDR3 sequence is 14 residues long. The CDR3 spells CASSLKTGNSPLHF. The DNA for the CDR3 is TGTGCCAGCAGCCTCAAGACGGGGAATTCACCCCTCCACTTT.

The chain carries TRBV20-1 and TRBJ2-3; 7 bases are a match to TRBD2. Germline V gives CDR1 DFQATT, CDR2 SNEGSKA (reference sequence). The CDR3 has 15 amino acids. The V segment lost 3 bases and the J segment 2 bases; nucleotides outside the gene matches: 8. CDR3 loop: CSASPWGGATDTQYF. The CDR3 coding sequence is TGCAGTGCTAGTCCATGGGGGGGAGCCACAGATACGCAGTATTTT.

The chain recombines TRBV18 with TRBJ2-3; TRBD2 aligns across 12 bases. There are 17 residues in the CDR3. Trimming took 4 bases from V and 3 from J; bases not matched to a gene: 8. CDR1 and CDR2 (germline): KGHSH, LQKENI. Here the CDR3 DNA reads TGTGCCAGCTCACTAACACACGGACTAGCGGGAACAGATACGCAGTATTTT. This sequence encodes CASSLTHGLAGTDTQYF.

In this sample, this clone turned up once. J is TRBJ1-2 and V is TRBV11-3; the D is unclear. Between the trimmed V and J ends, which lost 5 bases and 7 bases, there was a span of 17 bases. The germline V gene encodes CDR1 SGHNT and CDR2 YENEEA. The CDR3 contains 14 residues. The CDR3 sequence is CASSQAGSIGGYTF. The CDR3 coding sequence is TGTGCCAGCAGCCAGGCGGGCTCGATAGGTGGCTACACCTTC.

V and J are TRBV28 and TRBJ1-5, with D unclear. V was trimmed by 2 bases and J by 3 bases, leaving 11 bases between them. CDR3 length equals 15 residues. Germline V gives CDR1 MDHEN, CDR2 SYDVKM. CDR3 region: CASSLGRRNNQPQHF. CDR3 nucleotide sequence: TGTGCCAGCAGTTTAGGGCGACGGAACAATCAGCCCCAGCATTTT.

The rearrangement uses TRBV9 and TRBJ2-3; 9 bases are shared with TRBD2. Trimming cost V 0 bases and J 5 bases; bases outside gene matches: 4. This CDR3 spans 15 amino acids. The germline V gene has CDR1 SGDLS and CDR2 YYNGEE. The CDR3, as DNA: TGTGCCAGCAGCGTAGTAGCGGGAGACCTAGATACGCAGTATTTT. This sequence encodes CASSVVAGDLDTQYF.

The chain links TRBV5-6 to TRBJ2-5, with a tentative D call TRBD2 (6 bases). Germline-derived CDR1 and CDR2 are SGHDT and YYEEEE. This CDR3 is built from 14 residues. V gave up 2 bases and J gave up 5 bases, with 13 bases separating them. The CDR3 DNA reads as TGTGCCAGCAGCTTTTCGGGGGTAGGGGAGACCCAGTACTTC. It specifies CASSFSGVGETQYF.

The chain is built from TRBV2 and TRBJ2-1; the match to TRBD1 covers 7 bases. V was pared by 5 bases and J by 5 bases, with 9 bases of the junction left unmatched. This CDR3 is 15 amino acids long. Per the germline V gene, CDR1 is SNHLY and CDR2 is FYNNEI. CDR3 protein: CASSRNRGGDNEQFF. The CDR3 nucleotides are TGTGCCAGCAGTCGCAACAGGGGTGGGGACAATGAGCAGTTCTTC.

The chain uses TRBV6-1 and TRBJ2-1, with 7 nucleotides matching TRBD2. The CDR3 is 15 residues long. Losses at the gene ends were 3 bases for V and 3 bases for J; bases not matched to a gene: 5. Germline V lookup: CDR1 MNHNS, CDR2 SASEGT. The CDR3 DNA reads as TGTGCCAGCAGTGAGGGCGGGAGAGTCTACAATGAGCAGTTCTTC. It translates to CASSEGGRVYNEQFF.

The CDR3 DNA is TGTGCCAGCAGTGAAGGGAGTGGGGAGCTGTTTTTT. Its translation: CASSEGSGELFF. The rearrangement links TRBV25-1 to TRBJ2-2, with D perhaps TRBD2 (5 bases). Trimming removed 2 bases from V and 8 bases from J, with 6 bases in between. Germline loops: CDR1 MGHDK, CDR2 SYGVNS. The CDR3 is 12 residues long.

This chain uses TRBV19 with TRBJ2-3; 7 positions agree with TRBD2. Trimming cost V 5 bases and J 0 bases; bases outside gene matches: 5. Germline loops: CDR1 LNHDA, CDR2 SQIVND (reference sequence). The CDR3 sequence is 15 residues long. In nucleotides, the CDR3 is TGTGCCAGTAGTTCTCTAGCGGCTAGCACAGATACGCAGTATTTT. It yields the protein CASSSLAASTDTQYF.

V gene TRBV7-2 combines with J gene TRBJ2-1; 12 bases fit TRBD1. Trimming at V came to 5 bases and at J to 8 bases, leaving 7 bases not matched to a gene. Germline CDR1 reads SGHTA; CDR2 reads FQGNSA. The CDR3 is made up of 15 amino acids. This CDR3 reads CASSVQGQGADEQFF. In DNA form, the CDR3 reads TGTGCCAGCAGCGTGCAGGGACAGGGGGCCGATGAGCAGTTCTTC.

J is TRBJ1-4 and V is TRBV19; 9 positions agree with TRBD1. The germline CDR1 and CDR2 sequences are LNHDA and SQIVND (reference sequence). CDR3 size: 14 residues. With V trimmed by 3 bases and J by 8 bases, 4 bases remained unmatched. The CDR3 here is CASSMDRGNEKLFF. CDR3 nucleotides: TGTGCCAGTAGTATGGACAGGGGTAACGAAAAACTGTTTTTT. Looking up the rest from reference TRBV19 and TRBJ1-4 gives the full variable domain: DGGITQSPKYLFRKEGQNVTLSCEQNLNHDAMYWYRQDPGQGLRLIYYSQIVNDFQKGDIAEGYSVSREKKESFPLTVTSAQKNPTAFYLCASSMDRGNEKLFFGSGTQLSVL.

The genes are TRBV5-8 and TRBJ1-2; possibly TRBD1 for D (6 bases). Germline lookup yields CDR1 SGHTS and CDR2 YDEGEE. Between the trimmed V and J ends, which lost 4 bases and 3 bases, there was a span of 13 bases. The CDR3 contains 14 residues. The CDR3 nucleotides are TGTGCCAGCAGCAGACCACAGGGATACTATGGCTACACCTTC. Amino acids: CASSRPQGYYGYTF.

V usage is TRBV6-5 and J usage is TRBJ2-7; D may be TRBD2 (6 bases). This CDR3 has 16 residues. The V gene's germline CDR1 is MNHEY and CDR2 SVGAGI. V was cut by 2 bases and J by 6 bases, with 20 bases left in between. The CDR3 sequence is CASSYGAGSGPGEQYF. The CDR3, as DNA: TGTGCCAGCAGTTACGGGGCGGGATCGGGCCCCGGCGAGCAGTACTTC.

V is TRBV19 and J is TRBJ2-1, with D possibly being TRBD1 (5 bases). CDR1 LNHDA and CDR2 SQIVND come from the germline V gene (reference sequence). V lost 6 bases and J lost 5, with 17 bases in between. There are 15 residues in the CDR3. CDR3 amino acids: CASRRFRTLNNEQFF. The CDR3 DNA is TGTGCCAGTAGAAGGTTCAGGACACTTAACAATGAGCAGTTCTTC.